Shown below are 13 T cell receptor beta chains from a single sample sequenced in a study of blood T cell repertoires in COVID-19. Assay: immunoSEQ multiplex PCR; the TCRdb copy retains only in-frame clones and omits some. Of about 130,000 clones listed, over 80% were seen once; the top ten hold 18%. The sample consisted of PBMCs or T cells enriched from blood (not recorded which). These receptors were collected from a man aged 25-45 years who had recovered from COVID-19.

This chain links TRBV3-1 (or the pseudogene TRBV3-2) with TRBJ1-5, with D tentatively TRBD1 (6 bases). The ends were cut back, 0 bases at V and 6 bases at J, with 12 bases in the middle. The CDR3 has 15 amino acids. Germline V gives CDR1 LGHDT, CDR2 YNNKEL (reference sequence). The CDR3 DNA reads TGTGCCAGCAGCCAAGATGGGGGGGCGGGTCAGCCCCAGCATTTT. This encodes CASSQDGGAGQPQHF.

The rearrangement uses TRBV18 and TRBJ1-1; D call uncertain. V was shortened by 3 bases and J by 2 bases, with 10 bases between the two germline ends. The length of the CDR3 is 14 residues. Germline lookup yields CDR1 KGHSH and CDR2 LQKENI. CDR3 sequence (DNA): TGTGCCAGCTCACCGTCCCGGGATAACACTGAAGCTTTCTTT. Encoded protein: CASSPSRDNTEAFF.

The V call is TRBV10-3, the J call TRBJ2-3; 9 bases line up with TRBD2. The CDR3 covers 16 residues. CDR1 ENHRY and CDR2 SYGVKD come from the germline V gene. Trimming took 3 bases from V and 2 from J; bases not matched to a gene: 6. CDR3 amino acids: CAISEEAGGDTDTQYF. In nucleotides, the CDR3 is TGTGCCATCAGTGAAGAAGCGGGAGGAGACACAGATACGCAGTATTTT.

This clone appeared once. The chain couples TRBV7-9 to TRBJ1-1, with D possibly being TRBD1 (6 bases). The CDR3 is 13 amino acids. V was shortened by 1 base and J by 5 bases, with 8 bases between the two germline ends. In germline, CDR1 is SEHNR, CDR2 FQNEAQ (reference sequence). The DNA of the CDR3 is TGTGCCAGCAGCTTAGAGGGGGGGACTGAAGCTTTCTTT. Its translation is CASSLEGGTEAFF.

The V call is TRBV19, the J call TRBJ2-1, with TRBD1 as a possible D gene (6 bases). V lost 8 bases, J lost 3 bases, and 20 bases lay in between. The CDR3 extends over 16 amino acids. Germline V gene lookup returns CDR1 LNHDA and CDR2 SQIVND (reference sequence). Here the CDR3 reads CASFGDRGGVYNEQFF. CDR3 nucleotide sequence: TGTGCCAGTTTTGGGGACCGAGGGGGAGTCTACAATGAGCAGTTCTTC.

The rearrangement joins TRBV7-8 to TRBJ2-1; D gene ambiguous. This CDR3 has 15 amino acids. Germline-derived CDR1 and CDR2 are SGHVS and FQNEAQ. Between the trimmed V and J ends, which lost 5 bases and 2 bases, there was a span of 13 bases. CDR3 bases: TGTGCCAGCAGCCAAAGTTCACAGCCCTACAATGAGCAGTTCTTC. Amino acid sequence: CASSQSSQPYNEQFF. Together with reference TRBV7-8 and TRBJ2-1, the CDR3 gives the full variable domain: GAGVSQSPRYKVAKRGQDVALRCDPISGHVSLFWYQQALGQGPEFLTYFQNEAQLDKSGLPSDRFFAERPEGSVSTLKIQRTQQEDSAVYLCASSQSSQPYNEQFFGPGTRLTVL.

The chain combines TRBV15 with TRBJ1-5; 8 bases align to TRBD1. Germline trimming cut 3 bases from V and 4 bases from J; bases unmatched to any gene: 5. The germline V gene encodes CDR1 LNHNV and CDR2 YYDKDF (reference sequence). The CDR3 covers 15 residues. The DNA for the CDR3 is TGTGCCACCAGCAGCGTAGGGACAGGTAATCAGCCCCAGCATTTT. Its protein is CATSSVGTGNQPQHF. Full variable domain (rest looked up from reference TRBV15 and TRBJ1-5): DAMVIQNPRYQVTQFGKPVTLSCSQTLNHNVMYWYQQKSSQAPKLLFHYYDKDFNNEADTPDNFQSRRPNTSFCFLDIRSPGLGDTAMYLCATSSVGTGNQPQHFGDGTRLSIL.

The rearrangement links TRBV15 to TRBJ2-5; the D gene is possibly TRBD2 (6 bases). This CDR3 comprises 14 residues. Germline assignment: CDR1 LNHNV and CDR2 YYDKDF (reference sequence). The V end lost 0 bases, the J end lost 4 bases, and 9 bases lay between the germline ends. CDR3 in amino acids: CATSRDHGGETQYF. The CDR3 DNA is TGTGCCACCAGCAGAGATCACGGGGGAGAGACCCAGTACTTC.

This chain uses TRBV29-1 with TRBJ2-7, with D uncertain. Germline-derived CDR1 and CDR2 are SQVTM and ANQGSEA. The CDR3 spans 12 residues. The germline V and J ends were trimmed by 3 bases and 4 bases, with 10 bases remaining between them. As DNA, the CDR3 is TGCAGCGTTGAGGGCATAAGTTACGAGCAGTACTTC. Amino acid sequence: CSVEGISYEQYF.

The rearrangement joins TRBV18 to TRBJ1-1; 8 bases line up with TRBD1. CDR1 KGHSH and CDR2 LQKENI come from the germline V gene. The CDR3 sequence is 20 residues long. V was pared by 4 bases and J by 0 bases, with 19 bases of the junction left unmatched. CDR3 protein: CASSLRIRDRGREMNTEAFF. The DNA for the CDR3 is TGTGCCAGCTCACTCAGGATCCGAGACAGGGGACGGGAAATGAACACTGAAGCTTTCTTT.

CDR3: CTSSLTGDEGTDTQYF. As DNA, the CDR3 is TGCACCAGCAGCCTTACAGGGGACGAGGGCACAGATACGCAGTATTTT. The chain links TRBV1 to TRBJ2-3; the table's D call, TRBD1, has no DNA check behind it. TRBV1 is a pseudogene segment. The CDR3 is 16 amino acids.

Only a few counts were recorded for this clone. The chain uses TRBV6-6 and TRBJ1-2; TRBD1 matches at 9 bases. Looked up from germline, CDR1 is MNHNY and CDR2 is SVGAGI (reference sequence). The ends lost 4 bases at V and 2 bases at J; junction bases unmatched: 2. The CDR3 is 14 residues long. The CDR3 coding sequence is TGTGCCAGCAGTTCCGGGACAGGGAACTATGGCTACACCTTC. Its protein product is CASSSGTGNYGYTF.

The J gene is TRBJ1-5, the V gene TRBV11-2; 12 bases are shared with TRBD1. The germline CDR1 and CDR2 sequences are SGHAT and FQNNGV. The CDR3 totals 15 residues. The V segment lost 3 bases and the J segment 7 bases; nucleotides outside the gene matches: 4. This chain's CDR3 is CASSLGQGARQPQHF. The CDR3 region has the DNA TGTGCCAGCAGCTTGGGACAGGGGGCACGGCAGCCCCAGCATTTT.